Reported below is one TCR beta chain. Its antigen is not yet known. Base qualities are not provided; no much larger clone lies one nucleotide away. TCRbeta CDR3 regions were amplified from genomic DNA by means of the immunoSEQ Assay, a bias-controlled multiplex PCR. For the original study's pipeline: Nucleated cell counts per sample were estimated from amplification of reference gene primers within the assay. To quantify the absolute abundance of each unique TCRbeta CDR3 rearrangement, sequence reads were collapsed and filtered. For each sample, productive Simpson clonality was calculated as the square root of Simpson's diversity index across productive rearrangements. TCRdb's version of the immuneACCESS table is confined to in-frame rearrangements and falls short of the full clone set. An unresolved V gene accounts for under half of the shortfall where checked; the remainder is of unknown origin. The V and J calls and clone size come from that table; D and trimming were worked out from the DNA. The sample table lists 120,000 to 150,000 clones, 84% of them with a count of one. Together, the top ten hold around 3.2% of the sample.

This record comes from a study of blood T cell repertoires in COVID-19 (TCRdb year 2020). About the full investigation: Collaborator samples came from the United States, Italy and Spain and covered acute and convalescent phases of COVID-19. The prospective study material was composed of cDNA or gDNA derived from T cells, B-cell-depleted T cells, or PBMCs. Subjects who had been exposed to COVID-19, were actively infected with it, or had recovered from it provided the deeply sampled blood TCRbeta repertoires that made up the dataset. The repertoires were made available in a free public database intended to serve as a resource for research on the immune response to SARS-CoV-2. Samples came from the ongoing ImmuneRACE study (first 160 participants) plus 1,254 subjects from 6 global collaborators. Nearly every sample came with metadata listing a de-identified subject ID, COVID-19 status, age in years and sex. HLA class I and class II types, where available, came from metadata supplied by the sample provider rather than from assay-based typing.

In the prospective study, participants were about 18 to 95 years old, resided in fewer than 25 geographic areas of the United States, and were enrolled through a virtual design. In the prospective study, cohorts were assigned on the basis of participant-reported clinical history obtained from a screening survey and a study questionnaire. In the prospective study, whole blood, serum and a nasopharyngeal or oropharyngeal swab were collected from each participant by mobile phlebotomists. Participants in the prospective study had the option to provide additional blood draws and questionnaires over a 2-month period. Before DNA extraction, prospective study blood samples were shipped either frozen or at room temperature. Here is what the overall study found, with its caveats: The amount of clinical and demographic metadata varied by source and participant and was provided uncurated.

This clonotype was sampled from a woman between 50 and 59 years old with acute COVID-19. The sample taken for sequencing was PBMCs or T cells enriched from blood (not recorded which).

The CDR3 region reads CASSPIQGREDEQFF. The sequenced DNA: TGTGCCAGCTCACCAATCCAGGGTCGGGAGGATGAGCAGTTCTTC. Recombination joined TRBV18 with TRBJ2-1, with 7 bases matching TRBD2. The CDR3 sequence holds 15 residues, the cysteine and phenylalanine included. Only the CDR3 region is kept as DNA, spanning 45 bases read in frame from base 1. The germline V end is reduced by 2 bases and the J end by 8 bases; junction bases left unmatched: 9. Per the germline V gene, KGHSH is the CDR1 and LQKENI is the CDR2.